One and the same sample provided the 15 T cell receptor beta chains below, sequenced in a study of blood T cells in healthy people across ages. Next came a second PCR, run for about 6 to 12 cycles, which used a sample-barcoded 5' primer along with a J-beta primer mix. A single record per CDR3 protein comes from TCRdb applying MiXCR to the 5' RACE reads. The table has around 1.5 million distinct CDR3 sequences, 59% seen once. Sequencing input: blood. The receptors originated from a man between 18 and 29 years old in good health.

This clonotype was detected only a few times. The genes are TRBV15 and TRBJ2-4, with 9 bases identical to TRBD1. The end of the DNA aligns better with TRBJ2-7, so the J call may be wrong. The CDR3 loop spans 13 amino acids. Looked up from germline, CDR1 is LNHNV and CDR2 is YYDKDF (reference sequence). The chain's CDR3 is CATSQGQGYEQYF. CDR3 sequence (DNA): TGTGCCACCAGCCAGGGACAGGGTTACGAGCAGTACTTC.

This clonotype was counted only a few times. This chain links TRBV20-1 with TRBJ2-1; D is unclear. Germline assignment: CDR1 DFQATT and CDR2 SNEGSKA (reference sequence). The CDR3 is made up of 12 amino acids. V shed 1 base and J shed 10 bases, with 11 bases lying between them. The CDR3 here is CSARARAREQFF. The CDR3 DNA sequence: TGCAGTGCTAGAGCTCGAGCCCGAGAGCAGTTCTTC.

V usage is TRBV12-3 or TRBV12-4 and J usage is TRBJ1-1; possible D gene TRBD1, 6 bases. The CDR3 spans 13 residues. V gave up 6 bases and J gave up 4 bases, with 12 bases separating them. The CDR3 is CASSVTGFTEAFF. In DNA, the CDR3 is TGTGCCAGCAGCGTAACAGGGTTCACTGAAGCTTTCTTT.

The J gene is TRBJ2-7, the V gene TRBV7-9, with TRBD1 matching over 8 bases. Germline V gives CDR1 SEHNR, CDR2 FQNEAQ (reference sequence). The CDR3 is 14 amino acids. Germline trimming cut 4 bases from V and 2 bases from J; bases unmatched to any gene: 4. The DNA for the CDR3 is TGTGCCAGCAGCTGGGACAGGAGTCCCTACGAGCAGTACTTC. Protein product: CASSWDRSPYEQYF.

The rearrangement joins TRBV7-9 to TRBJ2-1, with D hard to call. Germline-derived CDR1 and CDR2 are SEHNR and FQNEAQ (reference sequence). CDR3 size: 15 residues. The V end lost 6 bases, the J end lost 5 bases, and 17 bases lay between the germline ends. CDR3 nucleotide sequence: TGTGCCAGCAGGCCCACGGCGACGCTGAACAATGAGCAGTTCTTC. It encodes CASRPTATLNNEQFF.

The sample holds a few counts of this clonotype. The DNA for the CDR3 is TGTGCCACCAGCGACCGGGACAGGGGTGCAGATACGCAGTATTTT. This translates into CATSDRDRGADTQYF. The chain is built from TRBV15 and TRBJ2-3, with 10 bases identical to TRBD1. Per the germline V gene, CDR1 is LNHNV and CDR2 is YYDKDF (reference sequence). The CDR3 loop spans 15 amino acids. After removal of 5 bases from V and 4 bases from J, the junction contained 6 bases not matched to a gene.

The V call is TRBV29-1, the J call TRBJ2-7; D perhaps matches TRBD1 (6 bases). Germline CDR1 SQVTM, CDR2 ANQGSEA. The CDR3 is 11 residues long. Trimming took off 6 bases at V and 6 bases at J, with 12 bases between the two ends. CDR3 protein: CSVRQESEQYF. The CDR3 DNA is TGCAGCGTAAGACAGGAATCCGAGCAGTACTTC.

V usage is TRBV4-1 and J usage is TRBJ2-4, with 8 positions matching TRBD1. Germline-derived CDR1 and CDR2 are MGHRA and YSYEKL. CDR3 size: 16 residues. V lost 0 bases and J lost 15; bases outside the gene matches: 16. In DNA form, the CDR3 reads TGCGCCAGCAGCCAAGATCGGGCAGGGGGCCTAGTACCAAGGTACTTC. This codes for CASSQDRAGGLVPRYF.

The chain employs TRBV7-9 and TRBJ2-5, with 7 nucleotides matching TRBD1. Judging by the DNA end, TRBJ2-7 fits better; the J call may be wrong. Looked up from germline, CDR1 is SEHNR and CDR2 is FQNEAQ (reference sequence). This CDR3 has 15 amino acids. The CDR3 spells CASSFLAGGTHEQYF. For the CDR3, the DNA is TGTGCCAGCAGCTTTCTAGCAGGGGGAACCCACGAGCAGTACTTC.

V and J are TRBV25-1 and TRBJ2-7, with D perhaps TRBD1 or TRBD2 (5 bases each). The end of the DNA aligns better with TRBJ2-5, so the J call may be wrong. The CDR3 runs 17 residues. Germline CDR1 is MGHDK and CDR2 is SYGVNS. This CDR3 is CASSEGLVGVFEGTQYF. The CDR3 DNA follows: TGTGCCAGCAGTGAGGGGCTAGTGGGAGTGTTTGAGGGGACCCAGTACTTC.

The chain couples TRBV9 to TRBJ2-1, with 10 bases aligning to TRBD2. The CDR3 consists of 15 residues. In germline, CDR1 is SGDLS, CDR2 YYNGEE. Trimming cost V 4 bases and J 7 bases; bases outside gene matches: 8. The CDR3 region has the DNA TGTGCCAGCAGCCTTAGCGGGGGGCTGATAAATGAGCAGTTCTTC. Residues: CASSLSGGLINEQFF.

In this sample, this clonotype turned up once. The genes are TRBV6-6 and TRBJ2-1, with TRBD2 matching over 8 bases. The CDR3 is made up of 14 amino acids. Trimming cost V 2 bases and J 7 bases; bases outside gene matches: 4. Per germline, CDR1 MNHNY and CDR2 SVGAGI (reference sequence). The CDR3 bases are TGTGCCAGCAGTTACCCTCGCGGGGGGAATGAGCAGTTCTTC. Residues: CASSYPRGGNEQFF.

This clonotype turned up a few times. This chain links TRBV28 with TRBJ2-5; 8 bases match TRBD2. This CDR3 comprises 16 residues. V lost 4 bases and J lost 4; bases outside the gene matches: 11. Germline V gives CDR1 MDHEN, CDR2 SYDVKM. The CDR3 DNA sequence: TGTGCCAGCAGTTCGGGGGGGAGTTGGTTTAGAGAGACCCAGTACTTC. Translating it yields CASSSGGSWFRETQYF.

The chain combines TRBV12-3 or TRBV12-4 with TRBJ2-7; no clear D. The germline V and J ends were trimmed by 5 bases and 3 bases, with 14 bases remaining between them. The length of the CDR3 is 14 residues. CDR3 residues: CASSPTALGYEQYF. CDR3 DNA: TGTGCCAGCAGTCCCACGGCCCTGGGCTACGAGCAGTACTTC.

This clonotype was counted many times. The chain couples TRBV6-2 or TRBV6-3 to TRBJ2-1, with D perhaps TRBD2 (5 bases). V dropped 7 bases and J dropped 2 bases, with 12 bases sitting between them. Germline V gene lookup returns CDR1 MNHEY and CDR2 SVGEGT. The length of the CDR3 is 14 residues. This chain's CDR3 is CASTPAEAYNEQFF. The CDR3 DNA reads TGTGCCAGCACTCCTGCGGAGGCCTACAATGAGCAGTTCTTC.